This T cell receptor (beta chain) was captured in a study of CD8+ T cells in alopecia areata. cDNA reverse transcribed from extracted RNA served as the sequencing template. Sequencing was performed with immunoSEQ multiplex PCR; in TCRdb, only in-frame clones are kept and a portion is missing. The profile shows roughly 200,000 clones, about 61% of them singletons. Germline V gene sequence: CDR1 SGHTA, CDR2 FQGNSA. V lost 1 base to trimming and J lost 12 bases; unmatched junction nucleotides: 1. The length of the CDR3 is 11 residues. This sequence joins TRBV7-2 and TRBJ1-1; 8 nucleotides line up with TRBD1. The receptor's source is a human donor in good health. Material for sequencing was CD8+ T cells sorted from blood. CDR3 nucleotide sequence: TGTGCCAGCAGCTTAGGGACAGGGACTTTCTTT. This sequence encodes CASSLGTGTFF.